The sequence of this T cell receptor (delta chain) was determined in a study of Vδ1+ human thymocytes. Study-wide findings and caveats: In the thymus, TRG and TRD repertoires looked highly polyclonal with Gaussian CDR3 lengths.

Extracted RNA was reverse transcribed into cDNA. The CDR3 regions were amplified by multiplex PCR from V-gene primers to a constant-region primer. TCRdb re-processed the multiplex PCR reads using CATT. The data hold about 75,000 delta-chain clones, with around 35% observed a single time. This clone was observed a handful of times. What it binds is not known. CDR3 length: 19 amino acids. The V and J ends lost 5 bases and 1 base respectively, with 26 bases between them. Germline V gene data show CDR1 as TSWWSYY and CDR2 as QGS. Alphabeta T cells were depleted, then CD3+ Vdelta1+ Vdelta2- thymocytes were FACS-sorted.

The sample comprised Vdelta1+ gamma-delta thymocytes from the thymus. Subset indicated: FACS-sorted CD3+ TCRalphabeta- TCRVdelta1+ TCRVdelta2- thymocytes. The clonotype originates from a boy under three years old who had congenital heart surgery. The V gene is TRDV1, the J gene TRDJ1, with D maybe TRDD2 (6 bases). CDR3 DNA: TGTGCTCTTGGGCCCTTCCCAATAGCGATCCTACTAACCACCGATAAACTCATCTTT. It yields the protein CALGPFPIAILLTTDKLIF.